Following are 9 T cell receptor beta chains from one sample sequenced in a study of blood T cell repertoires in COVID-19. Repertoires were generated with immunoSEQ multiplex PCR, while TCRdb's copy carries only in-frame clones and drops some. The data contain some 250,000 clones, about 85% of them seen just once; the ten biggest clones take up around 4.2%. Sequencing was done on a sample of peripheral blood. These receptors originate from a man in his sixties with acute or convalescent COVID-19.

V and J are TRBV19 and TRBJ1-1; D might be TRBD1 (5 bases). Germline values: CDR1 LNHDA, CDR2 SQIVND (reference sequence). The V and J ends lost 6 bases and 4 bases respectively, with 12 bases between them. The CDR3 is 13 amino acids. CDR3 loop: CASSYQGITEAFF. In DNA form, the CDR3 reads TGTGCCAGTAGCTATCAGGGAATCACTGAAGCTTTCTTT.

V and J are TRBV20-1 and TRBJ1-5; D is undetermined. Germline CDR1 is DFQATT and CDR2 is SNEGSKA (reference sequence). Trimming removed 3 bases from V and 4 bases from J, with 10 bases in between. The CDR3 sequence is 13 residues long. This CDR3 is CSASVGENQPQHF. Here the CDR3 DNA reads TGCAGTGCTAGTGTCGGTGAGAATCAGCCCCAGCATTTT.

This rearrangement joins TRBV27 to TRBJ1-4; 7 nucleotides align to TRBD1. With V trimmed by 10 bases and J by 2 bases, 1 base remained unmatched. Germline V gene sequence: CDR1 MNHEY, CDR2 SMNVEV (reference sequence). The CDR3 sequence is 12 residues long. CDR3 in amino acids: CAKQGTNEKLFF. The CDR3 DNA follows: TGTGCCAAACAGGGGACTAATGAAAAACTGTTTTTT.

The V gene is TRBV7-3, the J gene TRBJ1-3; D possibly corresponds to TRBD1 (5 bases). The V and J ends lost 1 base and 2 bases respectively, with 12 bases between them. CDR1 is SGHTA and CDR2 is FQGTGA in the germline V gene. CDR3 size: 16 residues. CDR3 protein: CASSLSGGAAGNTIYF. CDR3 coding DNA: TGTGCCAGCAGCTTAAGCGGAGGGGCTGCTGGAAACACCATATATTTT.

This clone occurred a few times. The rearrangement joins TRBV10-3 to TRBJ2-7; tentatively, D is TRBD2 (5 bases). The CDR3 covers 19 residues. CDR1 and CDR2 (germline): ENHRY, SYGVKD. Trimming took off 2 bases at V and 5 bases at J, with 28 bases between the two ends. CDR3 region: CAISEPDFSPRVVFDEQYF. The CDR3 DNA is TGTGCCATCAGTGAGCCGGACTTTAGTCCAAGGGTAGTCTTCGACGAGCAGTACTTC.

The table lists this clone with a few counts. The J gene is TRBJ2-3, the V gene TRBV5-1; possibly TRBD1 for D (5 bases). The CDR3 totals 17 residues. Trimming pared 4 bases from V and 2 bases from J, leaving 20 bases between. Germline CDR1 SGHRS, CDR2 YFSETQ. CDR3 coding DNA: TGCGCCAGCAGCCTGGGTCGGTACGTAGGGGACACAGATACGCAGTATTTT. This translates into CASSLGRYVGDTDTQYF.

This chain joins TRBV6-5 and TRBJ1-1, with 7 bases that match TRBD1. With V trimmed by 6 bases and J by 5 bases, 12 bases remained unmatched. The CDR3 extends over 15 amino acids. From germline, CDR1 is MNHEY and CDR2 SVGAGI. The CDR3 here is CASRISGGGRTEAFF. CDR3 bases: TGTGCCAGCAGGATTAGCGGAGGGGGCCGGACTGAAGCTTTCTTT.

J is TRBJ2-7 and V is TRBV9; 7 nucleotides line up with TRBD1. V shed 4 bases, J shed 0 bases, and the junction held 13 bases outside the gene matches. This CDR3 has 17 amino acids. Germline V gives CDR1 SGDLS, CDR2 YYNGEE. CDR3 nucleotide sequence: TGTGCCAGCAGCCCTACTAAGGGGGCGGGTAGCTCCTACGAGCAGTACTTC. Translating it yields CASSPTKGAGSSYEQYF.

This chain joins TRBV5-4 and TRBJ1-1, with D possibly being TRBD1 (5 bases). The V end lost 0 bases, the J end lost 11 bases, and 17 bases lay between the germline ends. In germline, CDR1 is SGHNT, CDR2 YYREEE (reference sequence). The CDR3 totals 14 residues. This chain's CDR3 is CASSLAGGGSKAFF. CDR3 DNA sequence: TGTGCCAGCAGCTTGGCCGGGGGGGGGTCGAAGGCTTTCTTT. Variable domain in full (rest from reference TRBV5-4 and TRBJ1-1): ETGVTQSPTHLIKTRGQQVTLRCSSQSGHNTVSWYQQALGQGPQFIFQYYREEENGRGNFPPRFSGLQFPNYSSELNVNALELDDSALYLCASSLAGGGSKAFFGQGTRLTVV.